A selection of T cell receptor beta chains follows, all from one sample in a study of shared clonotypes between healthy human individuals. Data came from immunoSEQ multiplex PCR; TCRdb stores just in-frame clones and leaves some out. The repertoire includes some 2.3 million clones, 90% to 95% of them detected once, and about 0.41% sits in the top ten. Sequencing used naive CD4+ T cells from PBMCs. The receptors stem from a man in his late teens or twenties in good health. Some clones in this sample may be carry-over from other donors' samples. The conserved cysteine and the conserved F or W are not part of the CDR3 here. D genes are given only for firm matches. Expanded clones get a size class; other rows say once, few or many, or leave the size out.

d_gene | abundance | j_gene | v_gene | CDR3aa
NA | NA | TRBJ1-3 | TRBV6-5 | ASSYSPAHSGNTIY
NA | once | TRBJ2-3 | TRBV5-1 | ASSLQGGTDTQY
NA | NA | TRBJ2-7 | TRBV14 | ASSQDSRGAPYEQY
NA | NA | TRBJ2-7 | TRBV7-2 | ASSRGTAFVEQY
TRBD1 | NA | TRBJ2-7 | TRBV18 | ASSSQRRGQGSSEQY
NA | NA | TRBJ1-2 | TRBV5-8 | ASSWDPREGYT
NA | NA | TRBJ1-1 | TRBV29-1 | SARGGQMNTEAF
TRBD2 | NA | TRBJ2-3 | TRBV7-2 | ASSLNYPGGDTQY
NA | few | TRBJ1-5 | TRBV5-1 | ASSLGSTDRNQPQH
NA | NA | TRBJ2-5 | TRBV6-1 | ASSDTRTTQETQY
NA | NA | TRBJ2-5 | TRBV2 | ASSSGTQETQY
TRBD1 | NA | TRBJ2-5 | TRBV15 | ATSRESGGGETQY
TRBD1 | NA | TRBJ2-3 | TRBV5-1 | ASSLAGGMADTQY
NA | NA | TRBJ1-1 | TRBV7-3 | ASSLNSASEAF
TRBD1 | NA | TRBJ2-1 | TRBV2 | ASSVINRSRQGANEQF
NA | NA | TRBJ1-5 | TRBV27 | ASSSGVRVDNQPQH
NA | NA | TRBJ2-1 | TRBV6-5 | ASSERGWGEQF
NA | NA | TRBJ1-4 | TRBV2 | ASSLSGSGEKLF